Listed here are 19 T cell receptor beta chains from one sample, sequenced in a study of blood T cell repertoires in COVID-19. Profiling relied on immunoSEQ multiplex PCR, and the TCRdb table lists in-frame clones only, not all of them. The sample includes roughly 400,000 clones, approximately 90% of them seen just once. The source material was PBMCs or T cells enriched from blood (not recorded which). Every receptor here comes from a woman aged 18-29 years who had been exposed to COVID-19.

The chain has TRBV25-1 and TRBJ2-5, with 8 bases identical to TRBD1. After removal of 2 bases from V and 1 base from J, the junction contained 3 bases not matched to a gene. The germline CDR1 and CDR2 sequences are MGHDK and SYGVNS. This CDR3 spans 15 amino acids. CDR3 region: CASSELGQVQETQYF. The DNA of the CDR3 is TGTGCCAGCAGTGAACTGGGACAGGTCCAAGAGACCCAGTACTTC. The complete variable domain, with remaining parts taken from reference TRBV25-1 and TRBJ2-5, reads EADIYQTPRYLVIGTGKKITLECSQTMGHDKMYWYQQDPGMELHLIHYSYGVNSTEKGDLSSESTVSRIRTEHFPLTLESARPSHTSQYLCASSELGQVQETQYFGPGTRLLVL.

This clone was counted between two and nine times. The gene calls are TRBV4-1 and TRBJ1-5, with D perhaps matching TRBD1 (6 bases). Trimming stripped 4 bases from V and 3 bases from J, with 13 bases between. Per germline, CDR1 MGHRA and CDR2 YSYEKL. CDR3 length equals 15 residues. The CDR3 reads CASSRSDSDNQPQHF. In DNA form, the CDR3 reads TGCGCCAGCAGCCGATCGGACAGTGACAATCAGCCCCAGCATTTT.

V is TRBV4-1 and J is TRBJ1-2; 11 positions match TRBD1. The CDR3 consists of 15 residues. Germline V CDR1 and CDR2: MGHRA, YSYEKL. Trimming at V came to 0 bases and at J to 8 bases, leaving 5 bases not matched to a gene. The CDR3 bases are TGCGCCAGCAGCCAAGAAGGACAGGGGGCGGGAGGCTACACCTTC. Protein: CASSQEGQGAGGYTF.

DNA of the CDR3: TGTGCCAGTAGTATCGGTTCAACAGGGGGGTACGATGAGCAGTTCTTC. Amino acid sequence: CASSIGSTGGYDEQFF. The V and J genes are TRBV19 and TRBJ2-1; the match to TRBD1 covers 8 bases. V shed 3 bases and J 8 bases; nucleotides not matched to a gene: 12. This CDR3 contains 16 residues. CDR1 and CDR2 from the germline V gene are LNHDA and SQIVND (reference sequence).

This chain joins TRBV5-8 and TRBJ2-3; D perhaps matches TRBD1 (5 bases). V gave up 4 bases and J gave up 3 bases, with 15 bases separating them. Germline V gene sequence: CDR1 SGHTS, CDR2 YDEGEE. This CDR3 region has 15 residues. The CDR3 protein is CASSMSPGLTDTQYF. The DNA for the CDR3 is TGTGCCAGCAGCATGTCTCCAGGGTTGACAGATACGCAGTATTTT.

This chain joins TRBV27 and TRBJ2-7; 10 nucleotides match TRBD1. With 5 bases clipped from V and 1 base from J, the junction kept 5 bases outside the gene matches. Per the germline V gene, CDR1 is MNHEY and CDR2 is SMNVEV (reference sequence). This CDR3 is 15 amino acids long. CDR3 DNA sequence: TGTGCCAGCAGTGTGGGGACAGGGGAATCCTACGAGCAGTACTTC. Translation: CASSVGTGESYEQYF.

The chain joins TRBV6-5 to TRBJ1-1; 8 nucleotides agree with TRBD1. V lost 7 bases to trimming and J lost 4 bases; unmatched junction nucleotides: 8. CDR1 is MNHEY and CDR2 is SVGAGI in the germline V gene. The CDR3 is 14 residues long. CDR3 nucleotide sequence: TGTGCCAGCACGTCAGGGGGCAGCGTCACTGAAGCTTTCTTT. Translation: CASTSGGSVTEAFF.

The rearrangement uses TRBV28 and TRBJ1-1; TRBD1 matches at 9 bases. V was pared by 5 bases and J by 4 bases, with 5 bases of the junction left unmatched. The germline gives CDR1 MDHEN, CDR2 SYDVKM. The CDR3 totals 14 residues. This chain's CDR3 is CASSPHRGLTEAFF. The CDR3 coding sequence is TGTGCCAGCAGTCCCCACAGGGGGCTCACTGAAGCTTTCTTT.

The rearrangement links TRBV18 to TRBJ2-1, with 7 bases that match TRBD1. Germline lookup yields CDR1 KGHSH and CDR2 LQKENI. The CDR3 totals 14 residues. With V trimmed by 2 bases and J by 7 bases, 5 bases remained unmatched. DNA for the CDR3: TGTGCCAGCTCACCAGACAGGGTGGAGAATGAGCAGTTCTTC. It translates to CASSPDRVENEQFF.

This sequence joins TRBV4-1 and TRBJ2-7; 11 nucleotides match TRBD2. CDR3 length: 16 amino acids. V shed 4 bases and J 0 bases; nucleotides not matched to a gene: 5. Looked up from germline, CDR1 is MGHRA and CDR2 is YSYEKL. The CDR3 DNA sequence: TGCGCCAGCAGCCGGGAAGGACTAGCGGGCTCCTACGAGCAGTACTTC. This codes for CASSREGLAGSYEQYF.

The CDR3 reads CAISDAGQGSSPLHF. CDR3 nucleotides: TGTGCCATCAGTGATGCGGGACAGGGGAGTTCACCCCTCCACTTT. V gene TRBV10-3 combines with J gene TRBJ1-6; 10 positions match TRBD1. This CDR3 is built from 15 residues. Germline V gene lookup returns CDR1 ENHRY and CDR2 SYGVKD. J gave up 9 bases and V 3 bases, and 5 bases lay outside the gene matches.

V and J are TRBV5-1 and TRBJ2-7; 9 bases are shared with TRBD2. The CDR3 runs 13 residues. Germline lookup yields CDR1 SGHRS and CDR2 YFSETQ. The ends lost 2 bases at V and 9 bases at J; junction bases unmatched: 6. CDR3 nucleotides: TGCGCCAGCAGCTTAGTGGAGACTAGCGGGCAGTACTTC. Protein product: CASSLVETSGQYF.

This clone was seen only once. The V gene is TRBV6-5, the J gene TRBJ2-7; TRBD2 aligns across 8 bases. The CDR3 loop spans 13 amino acids. V was pared by 6 bases and J by 0 bases, with 1 base of the junction left unmatched. Germline V gene sequence: CDR1 MNHEY, CDR2 SVGAGI. The CDR3 region has the DNA TGTGCCAGCAGAGGGACTAGCTCCTACGAGCAGTACTTC. Translating it yields CASRGTSSYEQYF.

The CDR3 DNA follows: TGTGCCAGCAGCTTAGCGCTCTACCCCGGGGAGCTGTTTTTT. This translates into CASSLALYPGELFF. The chain is built from TRBV7-6 and TRBJ2-2, with unresolved D. V lost 0 bases, J lost 6 bases, and 8 bases lay in between. Per germline, CDR1 SGHVS and CDR2 FNYEAQ. The CDR3 runs 14 residues.

The chain combines TRBV18 with TRBJ1-5, with TRBD1 matching 7 bases. Germline CDR1 and CDR2: KGHSH and LQKENI. CDR3 length equals 14 residues. With 4 bases clipped from V and 4 bases from J, the junction kept 4 bases outside the gene matches. This CDR3 reads CASSQGAQNQPQHF. The DNA of the CDR3 is TGTGCCAGCTCACAGGGGGCGCAAAATCAGCCCCAGCATTTT.

CDR3 coding DNA: TGTGCCAGCTCAAGCGGGGCTGGGGCCAACGTCCTGACTTTC. Its translation is CASSSGAGANVLTF. The V and J genes are TRBV18 and TRBJ2-6, with 7 bases lining up with TRBD2. V was pared by 5 bases and J by 2 bases, with 0 bases of the junction left unmatched. CDR3 length: 14 residues. Germline V CDR1 and CDR2: KGHSH, LQKENI.

The DNA of the CDR3 is TGTGCTAGTGGTTTGGCCGGGTCTTACGAGCAGTACTTC. It codes for CASGLAGSYEQYF. The chain joins TRBV12-5 to TRBJ2-7; D gene ambiguous. V lost 1 base and J 4 bases, leaving 8 bases between the germline ends. Looked up from germline, CDR1 is LGHNT and CDR2 is FRNRAP. The CDR3 spans 13 residues.

The V call is TRBV5-1, the J call TRBJ2-7; D possibly corresponds to TRBD2 (6 bases). CDR3 size: 15 residues. Germline CDR1 SGHRS, CDR2 YFSETQ. Trimming pared 3 bases from V and 2 bases from J, leaving 15 bases between. The CDR3 loop reads CASSSLSGRTYEQYF. The DNA of the CDR3 is TGCGCCAGCAGCTCCCTTAGCGGTCGCACCTACGAGCAGTACTTC.

This clone was observed a few times. The V gene is TRBV7-2, the J gene TRBJ1-2; no clear D. Trimming stripped 3 bases from V and 3 bases from J, with 8 bases between. CDR3 size: 13 residues. Germline V CDR1 and CDR2: SGHTA, FQGNSA. The CDR3 DNA sequence: TGTGCCAGCAGCTTCCCGGTTGACTATGGCTACACCTTC. Its protein product is CASSFPVDYGYTF.